Listed here are 22 T cell receptor beta chains from one sample, sequenced in a study of T cell responses to AZD1222 COVID-19 vaccine (dated by TCRdb to 2020 to 2022). Interpreted using the paper, the time point label stands for: baseline before first vaccination. Receptor libraries were prepared by the immunoSEQ multiplex PCR assay. TCRdb took over this immuneACCESS table, retaining in-frame rearrangements with V and J assigned. Such tables are incomplete; in checked studies, under half of the missing clones stem from an unresolved V gene, and the remainder is unexplained. The sample table contains 130,000 or so clones; only one count was recorded for roughly 93% of them. The ten largest clones add up to over 6.5% of the sample. This material consisted of peripheral blood, taken on day 0 of AZD1222 vaccination. The receptors originated from an adult in good health.

The CDR3: CASSLSFGGGNQPQHF. CDR3 DNA sequence: TGTGCCAGCAGTTTAAGCTTTGGAGGGGGCAATCAGCCCCAGCATTTT. The rearrangement uses TRBV27 and TRBJ1-5; maybe TRBD1 (5 bases). From germline, CDR1 is MNHEY and CDR2 SMNVEV (reference sequence). The CDR3 sequence is 16 residues long. Trimming took off 2 bases at V and 2 bases at J, with 13 bases between the two ends.

The chain couples TRBV7-2 to TRBJ2-7, with D tentatively TRBD2 (5 bases). CDR1 is SGHTA, CDR2 FQGNSA, per germline. The CDR3 totals 15 residues. V was clipped by 1 base and J by 3 bases, with 13 bases between them. The CDR3 DNA follows: TGTGCCAGCAGCTTAGGCGTTGCGGAGGTCTACGAGCAGTACTTC. Translating gives CASSLGVAEVYEQYF. Together with reference TRBV7-2 and TRBJ2-7, the CDR3 gives the full variable domain: GAGVSQSPSNKVTEKGKDVELRCDPISGHTALYWYRQSLGQGLEFLIYFQGNSAPDKSGLPSDRFSAERTGGSVSTLTIQRTQQEDSAVYLCASSLGVAEVYEQYFGPGTRLTVT.

This chain's CDR3 is CASSVGQAKDLYGYTF. The DNA of the CDR3 is TGTGCCAGCAGCGTCGGACAGGCCAAAGACCTCTATGGCTACACCTTC. The V call is TRBV5-4, the J call TRBJ1-2; 7 bases are shared with TRBD1. Trimming cost V 4 bases and J 4 bases; bases outside gene matches: 13. The CDR3 extends over 16 amino acids. Germline V gene data show CDR1 as SGHNT and CDR2 as YYREEE (reference sequence).

The CDR3 here is CASSLERGANTEAFF. In nucleotides, the CDR3 is TGTGCCAGCAGCTTAGAGAGGGGCGCGAACACTGAAGCTTTCTTT. The V gene is TRBV7-9, the J gene TRBJ1-1, with D perhaps matching TRBD1 (5 bases). V dropped 1 base and J dropped 1 base, with 10 bases sitting between them. The germline CDR1 and CDR2 sequences are SEHNR and FQNEAQ (reference sequence). The CDR3 consists of 15 residues. The complete variable domain, with remaining parts taken from reference TRBV7-9 and TRBJ1-1, reads DTGVSQNPRHKITKRGQNVTFRCDPISEHNRLYWYRQTLGQGPEFLTYFQNEAQLEKSRLLSDRFSAERPKGSFSTLEIQRTEQGDSAMYLCASSLERGANTEAFFGQGTRLTVV.

The chain combines TRBV27 with TRBJ1-5, with 8 bases aligning to TRBD1. Losses at the gene ends were 5 bases for V and 7 bases for J; bases not matched to a gene: 13. The CDR3 extends over 16 amino acids. CDR1 is MNHEY and CDR2 is SMNVEV in the germline V gene (reference sequence). The CDR3 DNA follows: TGTGCCAGCAGTATCTCCCTGGACAGGGAAGGGCAGCCCCAGCATTTT. It specifies CASSISLDREGQPQHF.

The rearrangement joins TRBV11-2 to TRBJ2-1; 9 bases line up with TRBD2. V was clipped by 5 bases and J by 7 bases; unmatched bases: 3. Per germline, CDR1 SGHAT and CDR2 FQNNGV. This CDR3 contains 13 residues. In nucleotides, the CDR3 is TGTGCCAGCAGCATTAGCGGGGGTAATGAGCAGTTCTTC. Translation: CASSISGGNEQFF.

The chain combines TRBV28 with TRBJ2-3; no clear D. Trimming took 6 bases from V and 4 from J, leaving 8 bases between them. The CDR3 has 12 residues. The germline CDR1 and CDR2 sequences are MDHEN and SYDVKM. CDR3 in amino acids: CASSHHADTQYF. The CDR3, as DNA: TGTGCCAGCAGCCATCACGCAGATACGCAGTATTTT.

The J gene is TRBJ2-2, the V gene TRBV7-2; D ambiguous. V lost 5 bases, J lost 1 base, and 11 bases lay in between. The CDR3 is 15 amino acids. Germline values: CDR1 SGHTA, CDR2 FQGNSA. CDR3 sequence: CASSRSGLNTGELFF. The DNA for the CDR3 is TGTGCCAGCAGCAGATCGGGCCTGAACACCGGGGAGCTGTTTTTT.

The J gene is TRBJ1-5, the V gene TRBV29-1; 9 bases are shared with TRBD1. The CDR3 extends over 16 amino acids. V was clipped by 1 base and J by 7 bases; unmatched bases: 11. Germline loops: CDR1 SQVTM, CDR2 ANQGSEA. CDR3 amino acids: CSVEVSFGTGFQPQHF. In nucleotides, the CDR3 is TGCAGCGTTGAAGTATCTTTCGGGACAGGGTTCCAGCCCCAGCATTTT.

This clone occurred once. The V call is TRBV7-9, the J call TRBJ2-5, with 8 nucleotides matching TRBD2. The CDR3 loop spans 15 amino acids. The germline gives CDR1 SEHNR, CDR2 FQNEAQ (reference sequence). The V segment lost 0 bases and the J segment 6 bases; nucleotides outside the gene matches: 6. CDR3 residues: CASSLAAGGLKTQYF. CDR3 bases: TGTGCCAGCAGCTTAGCGGCGGGGGGATTGAAGACCCAGTACTTC.

A word on this clone: Additional DNA sequences in this sample encode the identical CDR3. V usage is TRBV12-3 or TRBV12-4 and J usage is TRBJ2-5; D is uncertain. V was trimmed by 4 bases and J by 2 bases, leaving 2 bases between them. This CDR3 is built from 11 residues. CDR3: CASSSQETQYF. The CDR3 region has the DNA TGTGCCAGCAGTTCTCAAGAGACCCAGTACTTC.

In its sample, this clone was seen once. This chain uses TRBV5-5 with TRBJ2-1; D remains ambiguous. The CDR3 consists of 12 residues. The V gene lost 0 bases and the J gene lost 7 bases, with 5 bases spanning the gap. The germline CDR1 and CDR2 sequences are SGHKS and YYEKEE (reference sequence). For the CDR3, the DNA is TGTGCCAGCAGCTTGGGGGGAAATGAGCAGTTCTTC. Its translation is CASSLGGNEQFF.

This clone was counted a few times. The rearrangement links TRBV2 to TRBJ1-6; D is unclear. CDR1 is SNHLY, CDR2 FYNNEI, per germline. The length of the CDR3 is 13 residues. Trimming removed 3 bases from V and 5 bases from J, with 5 bases in between. Here the CDR3 reads CASSDDHNSPLHF. The CDR3 bases are TGTGCCAGCAGTGACGACCATAATTCACCCCTCCACTTT. Based on the CDR3 plus reference TRBV2 and TRBJ1-6, the full variable domain is EPEVTQTPSHQVTQMGQEVILRCVPISNHLYFYWYRQILGQKVEFLVSFYNNEISEKSEIFDDQFSVERPDGSNFTLKIRSTKLEDSAMYFCASSDDHNSPLHFGNGTRLTVT.

This rearrangement joins TRBV2 to TRBJ2-1; tentatively, D is TRBD2 (5 bases). The length of the CDR3 is 16 residues. Trimming removed 6 bases at V and 0 bases at J, with 15 bases between. Germline CDR1 is SNHLY and CDR2 is FYNNEI. Here the CDR3 DNA reads TGTGCCAGCAGCCCCGGGTGGGAGTTCTCCTACAATGAGCAGTTCTTC. It translates to CASSPGWEFSYNEQFF.

The V call is TRBV7-2, the J call TRBJ2-5; perhaps TRBD1 as D (7 bases). V shed 1 base and J shed 11 bases, with 20 bases lying between them. The germline CDR1 and CDR2 sequences are SGHTA and FQGNSA. This CDR3 region has 15 residues. The CDR3 spells CASSLGGGGAREQYF. CDR3 nucleotides: TGTGCCAGCAGCTTAGGCGGAGGGGGCGCTAGAGAACAGTACTTC.

As DNA, the CDR3 is TGTGCCAGCAGTGAAGTAGAGGGATCGACCTACGAGCAGTACTTC. Translated: CASSEVEGSTYEQYF. The chain couples TRBV7-9 to TRBJ2-7, with D perhaps matching TRBD2 (5 bases). Germline V gene data show CDR1 as SEHNR and CDR2 as FQNEAQ (reference sequence). The CDR3 sequence is 15 residues long. V was cut by 6 bases and J by 2 bases, with 17 bases left in between.

This rearrangement joins TRBV7-9 to TRBJ2-7; 7 bases agree with TRBD1. Germline trimming cut 4 bases from V and 6 bases from J; bases unmatched to any gene: 6. The CDR3 length is 13 residues. Germline V CDR1 and CDR2: SEHNR, FQNEAQ (reference sequence). Written as DNA, the CDR3 is TGTGCCAGCAGCTCCCAGACAGGGCGCGAGCAGTACTTC. It specifies CASSSQTGREQYF.

This sequence joins TRBV7-9 and TRBJ2-1; 9 bases map to TRBD2. Germline V gene sequence: CDR1 SEHNR, CDR2 FQNEAQ (reference sequence). This CDR3 is 16 amino acids long. J lost 0 bases, V lost 4 bases, and 4 bases had no gene match. The CDR3 sequence: CASSWLAGVSYNEQFF. The CDR3 region has the DNA TGTGCCAGCAGCTGGTTAGCGGGAGTCTCCTACAATGAGCAGTTCTTC.

This clone was counted once. The chain recombines TRBV4-1 with TRBJ2-1, with 7 bases aligning to TRBD2. Germline CDR1 is MGHRA and CDR2 is YSYEKL. V shed 4 bases and J 4 bases; nucleotides not matched to a gene: 4. The CDR3 spans 14 residues. CDR3 DNA: TGCGCCAGCAGCCCCGGGACTACTTACAATGAGCAGTTCTTC. The encoded protein is CASSPGTTYNEQFF.

The chain joins TRBV3-1 (or the pseudogene TRBV3-2) to TRBJ2-1; D gene ambiguous. Germline CDR1 LGHDT, CDR2 YNNKEL (reference sequence). The CDR3 is 16 amino acids. The ends were cut back, 0 bases at V and 6 bases at J, with 15 bases in the middle. CDR3 DNA: TGTGCCAGCAGCCAAGATCTGGTTCTCGTAGCCAATGAGCAGTTCTTC. Protein product: CASSQDLVLVANEQFF.

The chain has TRBV2 and TRBJ2-3; perhaps TRBD1 as D (6 bases). CDR3 length equals 13 residues. Germline loops: CDR1 SNHLY, CDR2 FYNNEI. V was shortened by 7 bases and J by 2 bases, with 10 bases between the two germline ends. DNA of the CDR3: TGTGCCAGCATGTACAGGGTCACAGATACGCAGTATTTT. As protein: CASMYRVTDTQYF.

The rearrangement joins TRBV2 to TRBJ2-7, with 10 bases lining up with TRBD1. This CDR3 is 14 amino acids long. Trimming cost V 4 bases and J 6 bases; bases outside gene matches: 6. Germline CDR1 is SNHLY and CDR2 is FYNNEI. CDR3: CASSGWTGGGEQYF. CDR3 DNA: TGTGCCAGCAGTGGCTGGACAGGGGGGGGCGAGCAGTACTTC.